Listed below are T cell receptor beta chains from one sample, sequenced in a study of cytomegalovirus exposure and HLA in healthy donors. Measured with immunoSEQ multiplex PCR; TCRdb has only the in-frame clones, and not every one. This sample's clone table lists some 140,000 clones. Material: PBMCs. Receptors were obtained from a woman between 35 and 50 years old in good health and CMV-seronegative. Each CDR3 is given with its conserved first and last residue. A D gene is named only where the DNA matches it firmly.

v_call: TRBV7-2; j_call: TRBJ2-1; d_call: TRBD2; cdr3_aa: CASSTGLAGGREQFF; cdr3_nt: TGTGCCAGCAGCACCGGACTAGCGGGGGGGAGGGAGCAGTTCTTC
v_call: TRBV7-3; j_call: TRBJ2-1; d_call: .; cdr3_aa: CASSTTGIYNEQFF; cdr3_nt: TGTGCCAGCAGCACGACAGGAATCTACAATGAGCAGTTCTTC
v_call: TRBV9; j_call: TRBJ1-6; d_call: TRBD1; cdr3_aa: CASSVDGTGVLSPLHF; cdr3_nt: TGTGCCAGCAGCGTAGATGGGACAGGGGTACTTTCACCCCTCCACTTT
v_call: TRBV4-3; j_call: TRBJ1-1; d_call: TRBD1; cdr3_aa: CASSQGQGVPQAFF; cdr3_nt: TGCGCCAGCAGCCAAGGACAGGGCGTTCCCCAAGCTTTCTTT
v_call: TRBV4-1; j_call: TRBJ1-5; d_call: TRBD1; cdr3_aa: CASSRAQQGAGGNQPQHF; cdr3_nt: TGCGCCAGCAGCCGGGCGCAACAGGGGGCGGGAGGCAATCAGCCCCAGCATTTT
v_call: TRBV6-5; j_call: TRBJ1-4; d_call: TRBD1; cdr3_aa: CASRLTGGDEKLFF; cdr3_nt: TGTGCCAGCAGGTTGACAGGGGGAGATGAAAAACTGTTTTTT
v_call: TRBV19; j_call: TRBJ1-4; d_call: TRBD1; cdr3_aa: CASSTRDRGRVREKLFF; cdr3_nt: TGTGCCAGTAGTACCCGGGACAGGGGGCGAGTGAGAGAAAAACTGTTTTTT
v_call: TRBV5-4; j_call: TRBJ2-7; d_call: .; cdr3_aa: CATRIAGPPYEQYF; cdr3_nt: TGTGCCACCAGAATCGCGGGGCCACCCTACGAGCAGTACTTC
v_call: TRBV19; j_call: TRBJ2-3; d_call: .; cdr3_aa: CASTKTDTQYF; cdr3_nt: TGTGCCAGTACTAAGACAGATACGCAGTATTTT
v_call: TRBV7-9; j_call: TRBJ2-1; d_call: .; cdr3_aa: CASSLGQGRDNEQFF; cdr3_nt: TGTGCCAGCAGCTTAGGTCAGGGCAGGGACAATGAGCAGTTCTTC
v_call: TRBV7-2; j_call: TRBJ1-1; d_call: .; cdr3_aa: CASSLERRQEAFF; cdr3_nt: TGTGCCAGCAGCTTAGAACGGAGACAGGAAGCTTTCTTT
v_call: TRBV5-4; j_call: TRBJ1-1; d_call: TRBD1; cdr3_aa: CASRHATGGGDTEAFF; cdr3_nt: TGTGCCAGCAGACACGCCACAGGGGGTGGGGACACTGAAGCTTTCTTT
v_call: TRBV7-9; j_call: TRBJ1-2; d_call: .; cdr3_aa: CASSLPTGSYGYTF; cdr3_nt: TGTGCCAGCAGCTTACCCACGGGGAGCTATGGCTACACCTTC
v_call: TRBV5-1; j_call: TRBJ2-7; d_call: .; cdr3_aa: CASSLASSTYEQYF; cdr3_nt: TGCGCCAGCAGCTTGGCCTCGTCTACCTACGAGCAGTACTTC
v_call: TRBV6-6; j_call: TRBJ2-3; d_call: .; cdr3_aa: CASSTGQPTDTQYF; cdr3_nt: TGTGCCAGCAGTACGGGACAACCCACAGATACGCAGTATTTT
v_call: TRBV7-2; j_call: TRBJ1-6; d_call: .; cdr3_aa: CASSLGGQVGSPLHF; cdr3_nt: TGTGCCAGCAGCTTAGGTGGGCAGGTAGGCTCACCCCTCCACTTT
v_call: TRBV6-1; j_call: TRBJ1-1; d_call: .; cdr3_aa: CASGQGYRTEAFF; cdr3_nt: TGTGCCAGCGGACAAGGTTATCGCACTGAAGCTTTCTTT
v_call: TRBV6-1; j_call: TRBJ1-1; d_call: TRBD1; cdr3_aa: CASSEGQQNTEAFF; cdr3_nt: TGTGCCAGCAGTGAGGGACAGCAGAACACTGAAGCTTTCTTT
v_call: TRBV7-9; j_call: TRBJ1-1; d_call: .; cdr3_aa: CASSPRDSEAFF; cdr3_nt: TGTGCCAGCAGCCCCAGGGACTCTGAAGCTTTCTTT
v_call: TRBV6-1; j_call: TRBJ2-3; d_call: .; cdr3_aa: CASSELQGTDTQYF; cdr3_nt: TGTGCCAGCAGTGAGTTACAGGGCACAGATACGCAGTATTTT
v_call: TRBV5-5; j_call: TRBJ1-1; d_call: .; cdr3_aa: CASSLEPGGAFF; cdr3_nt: TGTGCCAGCAGCCTCGAACCAGGAGGAGCTTTCTTT
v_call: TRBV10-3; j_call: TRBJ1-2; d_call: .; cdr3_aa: CAISESEGGGYTF; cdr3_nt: TGTGCCATCAGTGAGTCGGAAGGAGGCGGCTACACCTTC
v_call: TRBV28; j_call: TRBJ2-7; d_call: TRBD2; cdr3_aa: CASSTGTSGVYEQYF; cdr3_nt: TGTGCCAGCAGTACCGGGACTAGCGGGGTCTACGAGCAGTACTTC
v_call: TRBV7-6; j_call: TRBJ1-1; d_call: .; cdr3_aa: CASTLAGPDTEAFF; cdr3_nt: TGTGCCAGCACCCTGGCAGGGCCAGACACTGAAGCTTTCTTT
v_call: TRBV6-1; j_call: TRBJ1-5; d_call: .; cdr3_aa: CASTIASGEPQHF; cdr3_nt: TGTGCCAGCACCATCGCCTCAGGGGAGCCCCAGCATTTT
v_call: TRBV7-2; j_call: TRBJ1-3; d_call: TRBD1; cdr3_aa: CASSADRVTGNTIYF; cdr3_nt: TGTGCCAGCAGCGCCGACAGGGTAACTGGAAACACCATATATTTT
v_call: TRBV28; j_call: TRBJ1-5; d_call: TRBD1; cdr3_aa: CASTLTQGDIQPQHF; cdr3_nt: TGTGCCAGCACTTTAACACAGGGGGACATTCAGCCCCAGCATTTT
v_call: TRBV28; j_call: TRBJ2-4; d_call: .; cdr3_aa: CASRTLAGLDKNIQYF; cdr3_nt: TGTGCCAGCAGAACTTTAGCAGGGCTTGACAAAAACATTCAGTACTTC
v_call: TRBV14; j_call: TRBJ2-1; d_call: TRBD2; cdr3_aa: CASSLGGVYNEQFF; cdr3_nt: TGTGCCAGCAGCCTGGGGGGGGTCTACAATGAGCAGTTCTTC
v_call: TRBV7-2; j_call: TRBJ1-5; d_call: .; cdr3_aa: CASSLVGFNQPQHF; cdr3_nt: TGTGCCAGCAGCTTAGTCGGGTTCAATCAGCCCCAGCATTTT
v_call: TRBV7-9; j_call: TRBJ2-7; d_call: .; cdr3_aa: CASSLAGSSYEQYF; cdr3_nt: TGTGCCAGCAGCTTAGCCGGGAGCTCCTACGAGCAGTACTTC
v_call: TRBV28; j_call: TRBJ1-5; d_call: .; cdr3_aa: CASTPPRQRQPQHF; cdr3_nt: TGTGCCAGCACCCCGCCGCGGCAGCGGCAGCCCCAGCATTTT
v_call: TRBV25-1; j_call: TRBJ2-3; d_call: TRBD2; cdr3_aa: CASSDPSGGMEDTQYF; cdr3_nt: TGTGCCAGCAGTGATCCTAGCGGGGGGATGGAAGATACGCAGTATTTT
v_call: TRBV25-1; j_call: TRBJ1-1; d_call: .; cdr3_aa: CASSGSTPNTEAFF; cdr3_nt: TGTGCCAGCAGTGGGTCGACACCGAACACTGAAGCTTTCTTT
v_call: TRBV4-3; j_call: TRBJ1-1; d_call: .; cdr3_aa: CASSHQRSTEAFF; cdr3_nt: TGCGCCAGCAGCCACCAGAGGAGCACTGAAGCTTTCTTT
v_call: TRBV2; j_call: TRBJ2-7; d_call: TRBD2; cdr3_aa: CASRKGLAGGSYEQYF; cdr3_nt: TGTGCCAGCAGGAAAGGACTAGCGGGGGGATCCTACGAGCAGTACTTC
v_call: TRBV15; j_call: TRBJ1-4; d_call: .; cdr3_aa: CATSLGGVGEKLFF; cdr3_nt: TGTGCCACCAGCCTCGGTGGAGTTGGTGAAAAACTGTTTTTT
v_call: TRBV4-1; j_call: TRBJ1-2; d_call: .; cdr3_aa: CASSQETVINYGYTF; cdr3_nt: TGCGCCAGCAGCCAGGAGACAGTAATTAACTATGGCTACACCTTC
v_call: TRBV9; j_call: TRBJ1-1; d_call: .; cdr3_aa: CASSGGSGVGTEAFF; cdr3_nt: TGTGCCAGCAGCGGGGGATCGGGAGTGGGCACTGAAGCTTTCTTT
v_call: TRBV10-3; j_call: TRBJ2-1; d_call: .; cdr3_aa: CAIRESSYNEQFF; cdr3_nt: TGTGCCATCCGGGAGAGCTCCTACAATGAGCAGTTCTTC
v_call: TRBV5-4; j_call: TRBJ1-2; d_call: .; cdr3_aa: CASSLEGVGGYTF; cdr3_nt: TGTGCCAGCAGCTTGGAGGGGGTGGGTGGCTACACCTTC
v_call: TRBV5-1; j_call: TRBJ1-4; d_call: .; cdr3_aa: CASSLEQGQGKLFF; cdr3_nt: TGCGCCAGCAGCTTGGAACAGGGCCAGGGAAAACTGTTTTTT
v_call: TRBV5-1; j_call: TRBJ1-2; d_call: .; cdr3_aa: CASSPVTAYTNYGYTF; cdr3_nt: TGCGCCAGCAGCCCGGTGACAGCCTACACTAACTATGGCTACACCTTC